Here is one T cell receptor beta chain with its context. What this receptor recognizes is not known. The input lacks base qualities; no much larger clone sits a single base away. The sample is drawn from a study of blood T cells in healthy people across ages (dated by TCRdb to between 2014 and 2016). In the study overall: In model experiments, template switching captured about one uniquely barcoded TCR beta cDNA molecule for every two T cells. The donors were split into four age groups: young (average about 15 years), middle-aged (39), aged (approximately 59) and long-lived (about 74). The study analyzed two additional independent replicas of 1 million unique cDNA reads from the same blood draw for two donors, one aged 18 to 30 and one aged 80 or older. To track age-related changes in TCR beta repertoire diversity, the study relied on deep sequencing normalized with unique cDNA molecular identifiers. Here is what the overall study found, with its caveats: Because profiling used bulk unsorted PBMCs, naive and antigen-experienced compartments could not be compared conclusively. Observed TCR beta diversity per million T cells fell roughly linearly with age, and a significant reduction was already apparent by age roughly 40. The long-lived group showed more naive CD4+ T cells, fewer expanded clones and increased TCR diversity than the aged group, suggesting age selection. Estimates of total diversity based on one million sequenced T cells were considered lower bounds and underestimates. Because donor CMV infection status was unknown, age-related changes in expanded clonotypes were potentially confounded. There was a strong correlation between observed TCR beta diversity and the percentage of naive T cells measured by flow cytometry.

V is clipped by 0 bases and J by 10 bases, and the sequence between their germline boundaries is 19 bases long. CDR1 and CDR2, per the germline V gene (reference sequence), are DFQATT and SNEGSKA. Measured from the cysteine to the phenylalanine, the CDR3 is 15 residues long. The entry retains the CDR3 DNA only, 45 bases that are in frame from base 1. The donors were some 36 Caucasian individuals from Russia, aged about 6 to 95 years, who were systemically healthy. Each donor gave around 9 milliliters of peripheral blood, collected into EDTA-treated Vacutainer tubes. Ficoll-Paque density-gradient centrifugation was used to isolate PBMCs, with at least 6 million per sample. Trizol reagent was used to extract total RNA from the PBMCs, yielding at least 5.5 micrograms per sample. Naive CD45RAhigh/CD27high T cell percentages were measured by flow cytometry on a PBMC aliquot from every donor. The method was 5' RACE. Instrument used: Illumina HiSeq 2500. A second PCR of roughly 7 to 11 cycles was run with a J-beta primer mix and a sample-barcoded 5' primer. A unique molecular identifier was introduced onto each TCR beta cDNA molecule by a template-switch 5' adaptor carrying 12 random nucleotides. Each sample yielded at least 2.5 million CDR3-containing paired-end reads. The Mint cDNA synthesis kit, primed by a TRBC-specific oligonucleotide, was used to synthesize first-strand cDNA from all RNA. All cDNA was treated with uracil-DNA glycosylase and then went through a first 18-cycle PCR with the universal primers M1SS and BC2_uni_R. Regarding the original processing steps: Normalization of each sample was performed by random selection of 1 million high-quality reads, each carrying a distinct molecular identifier. Reads sharing molecular identifiers were discarded rather than binned into consensus sequences. MiTCR, with a Q25 quality threshold and the strictest error-elimination algorithm, was used for CDR3 identification, clonotype clustering and error correction. A nonparametric unseen species model with Euler transformation was used to estimate a lower bound on total TCR beta diversity. TCRdb itself trimmed the public reads at Q25 with fastp, ran MiXCR and retained productive beta chains. Duplicate CDR3 protein sequences are folded into a single record with the most common DNA and genes. V and J calls and clone size were set by TCRdb, not the authors. The sample table holds approximately 900,000 distinct CDR3 sequences, of which 29% were seen once. The top ten constitute 10% to 13% of the sample.

These records were also assigned to another study, of T cells of mothers and their children. The other study reports the following: Donors were nine systemically healthy Caucasian individuals: three mothers and their six children. cDNA synthesis consumed the entire amount of extracted RNA, loaded at around 1.5 ug RNA in each 15 ul reaction. In the second PCR, the M1S primer added sample barcodes and 2-4 random nucleotides. Over 8 million TCR beta CDR3 reads came from each mother, compared with approximately 3.1 million reads from each child. TCR recombination output is similarly shaped by thymic selection in related and unrelated pairs, with a minor effect exerted by inherited differences. Normalized repertoire overlap in related mother-child pairs was always slightly higher than in unrelated mother-child pairs, but the difference was never significant. No persistent microchimeric T cell clones were found, with a detection sensitivity of approximately 100 clones per million clonotypes. In the study, deep NGS was used to compare the TCR beta repertoires of mothers and children, and features distinguishing related mother-child pairs from unrelated individuals were sought. The mean age was 40 +/- 4 years for the mothers and roughly 11 +/- 4 years for the children. After adapter ligation was performed with NEBNext reagents, the libraries were sequenced on an Illumina HiSeq 2000 with 100+100 nt paired-end reads. To prevent cross-contamination, the mother and child libraries were prepared a month apart and were sequenced in separate runs. Each donor had between roughly 450,000 and 2,300,000 distinct TCR beta clonotypes identified. Naive TCR beta clonotypes were estimated from low-frequency clonotypes matched to each donor's FACS-determined naive share, without sorting.

The source material was blood. This chain joins TRBV20-1 to TRBJ2-1; the D gene may be TRBD1 or TRBD2, since each aligns over 5 bases. This sequence was found in a middle-aged woman in good health. In nucleotide form, the sequence is TGCAGTGCTAGAGATCTTGTTACGGGGCCTCGCGAGCAGTTCTTC. It specifies CSARDLVTGPREQFF.